The sequence of this T cell receptor beta chain was determined in a study of memory CD4+ T cells and cytomegalovirus serostatus. Under the authors' procedure: After removing out-of-frame reads, 2,204,828 distinct TCRbeta sequences remained. Assay used: immunoSEQ multiplex PCR; TCRdb lists only in-frame clones, some missing. Clone size and the V and J calls come from that table; the DNA yielded D and trimming. The table records under 40,000 clones, approximately 79% of them present only once. Single viable CD3+CD4+CD8-CD45RO+ cells were sorted as the memory CD4+ T cells. Study results and caveats: The CMV-associated TCR signature appears largely within the CD4+ memory repertoire.

A remark on this clone: The antigen is not known.

The germline V gene encodes CDR1 SGHRS and CDR2 YFSETQ. The CDR3 spans 14 residues. Trimming left V 0 bases short and J 5 bases short, with 11 bases between. The sample consisted of memory CD4+ T cells from blood. The clonotype originates from an adult in good health and CMV-seropositive. The chain couples TRBV5-1 to TRBJ2-5; D possibly corresponds to TRBD2 (6 bases). CDR3 amino acids: CASSLEGGVETQYF. The DNA of the CDR3 is TGCGCCAGCAGCTTGGAAGGCGGGGTGGAGACCCAGTACTTC. The variable domain in full, completed from reference TRBV5-1 and TRBJ2-5, reads KAGVTQTPRYLIKTRGQQVTLSCSPISGHRSVSWYQQTPGQGLQFLFEYFSETQRNKGNFPGRFSGRQFSNSRSEMNVSTLELGDSALYLCASSLEGGVETQYFGPGTRLLVL.